These 13 T cell receptor beta chains originate from one sample sequenced in a study of cytomegalovirus exposure and HLA in healthy donors. The PCR had 60 Vbeta and 13 Jbeta primers. Data came from immunoSEQ multiplex PCR; TCRdb stores just in-frame clones and leaves some out. The sample has approximately 100,000 clones; over 65% are singletons. Input material: PBMCs. These receptors all stem from a man in his 60s in good health and CMV-seropositive.

V and J are TRBV29-1 and TRBJ1-5, with D tentatively TRBD1 (5 bases). V lost 4 bases, J lost 1 base, and 11 bases lay in between. The CDR3 has 14 residues. CDR1 SQVTM and CDR2 ANQGSEA come from the germline V gene. The DNA of the CDR3 is TGCAGCGTTGCGACAGATTCCAGCAATCAGCCCCAGCATTTT. Amino acids: CSVATDSSNQPQHF.

The rearrangement links TRBV16 to TRBJ1-3; 7 bases fit TRBD1. The V gene's germline CDR1 is KGHSY and CDR2 FQNENV. V was pared by 3 bases and J by 4 bases, with 6 bases of the junction left unmatched. The CDR3 has 15 residues. Here the CDR3 DNA reads TGTGCCAGCAGCCAGAACAGGGGAGACGGAAACACCATATATTTT. This codes for CASSQNRGDGNTIYF.

The CDR3 reads CASSIDGTLNTEAFF. In DNA, the CDR3 is TGTGCCAGTAGTATAGACGGGACACTGAACACTGAAGCTTTCTTT. The chain couples TRBV19 to TRBJ1-1; a possible D gene is TRBD1 (6 bases). V was pared by 0 bases and J by 0 bases, with 8 bases between. The CDR3 is made up of 15 amino acids. Germline V lookup: CDR1 LNHDA, CDR2 SQIVND (reference sequence).

The CDR3 DNA sequence: TGCGCCAGCAGTTTAGGACAGGGAGGGGGCACTGAAGCTTTCTTT. Its translation is CASSLGQGGGTEAFF. The chain recombines TRBV5-1 with TRBJ1-1; 8 nucleotides agree with TRBD1. Germline V gives CDR1 SGHRS, CDR2 YFSETQ. The CDR3 sequence is 15 residues long. Trimming cost V 5 bases and J 4 bases; bases outside gene matches: 10. Full variable domain (outside the CDR3, taken from reference TRBV5-1 and TRBJ1-1): KAGVTQTPRYLIKTRGQQVTLSCSPISGHRSVSWYQQTPGQGLQFLFEYFSETQRNKGNFPGRFSGRQFSNSRSEMNVSTLELGDSALYLCASSLGQGGGTEAFFGQGTRLTVV.

The gene calls are TRBV10-3 and TRBJ1-5; D is perhaps TRBD1 (6 bases). Germline values: CDR1 ENHRY, CDR2 SYGVKD. Trimming took 0 bases from V and 5 from J, leaving 14 bases between them. The CDR3 is made up of 16 amino acids. CDR3 nucleotides: TGTGCCATCAGTGAGTCGGGAGGGGGAATCGATCAGCCCCAGCATTTT. This gives the protein CAISESGGGIDQPQHF.

The DNA of the CDR3 is TGTGCCAGCAGCGTAGTAGACAGGGGATCGCCAGATACGCAGTATTTT. This codes for CASSVVDRGSPDTQYF. The chain is built from TRBV9 and TRBJ2-3; the match to TRBD1 covers 8 bases. This CDR3 is built from 16 residues. Germline values: CDR1 SGDLS, CDR2 YYNGEE. V lost 0 bases and J lost 4; bases outside the gene matches: 7.

The V call is TRBV5-1, the J call TRBJ2-3; TRBD1 matches at 10 bases. Germline V gene sequence: CDR1 SGHRS, CDR2 YFSETQ. J lost 5 bases, V lost 1 base, and 7 bases had no gene match. CDR3 length: 16 amino acids. The CDR3 sequence is CASSLRFGQGEDTQYF. CDR3 nucleotide sequence: TGCGCCAGCAGCTTGAGGTTCGGACAGGGGGAAGATACGCAGTATTTT.

The genes are TRBV5-6 and TRBJ1-2; D is unresolved. The V gene's germline CDR1 is SGHDT and CDR2 YYEEEE. Trimming cost V 3 bases and J 0 bases, with 21 bases left between them. This CDR3 is 18 amino acids long. CDR3 sequence: CASSSLIWAGPANYGYTF. The CDR3 DNA reads TGTGCCAGCAGCTCCCTAATTTGGGCAGGTCCAGCTAACTATGGCTACACCTTC. The entire variable domain, with the rest obtained from reference TRBV5-6 and TRBJ1-2, is as follows: DAGVTQSPTHLIKTRGQQVTLRCSPKSGHDTVSWYQQALGQGPQFIFQYYEEEERQRGNFPDRFSGHQFPNYSSELNVNALLLGDSALYLCASSSLIWAGPANYGYTFGSGTRLTVV.

This clone was found once. The CDR3 region has the DNA TGTGCCAGCAGTTACTTGTCGTACAATTCCTACGAGCAGTACTTC. Protein sequence: CASSYLSYNSYEQYF. This chain uses TRBV6-5 with TRBJ2-7; D is undetermined. Germline V gives CDR1 MNHEY, CDR2 SVGAGI. There are 15 residues in the CDR3. Trimming pared 1 base from V and 1 base from J, leaving 11 bases between.

The J gene is TRBJ1-3, the V gene TRBV27, with 7 nucleotides matching TRBD1. V gave up 2 bases and J gave up 4 bases; unmatched junction bases: 5. Germline loops: CDR1 MNHEY, CDR2 SMNVEV (reference sequence). The CDR3 loop spans 15 amino acids. Written as DNA, the CDR3 is TGTGCCAGCAGTTTAGAGGGGGCTAAAGGAAACACCATATATTTT. Protein sequence: CASSLEGAKGNTIYF.

V usage is TRBV7-9 and J usage is TRBJ1-2; D perhaps matches TRBD1 (6 bases). Trimming took off 0 bases at V and 6 bases at J, with 14 bases between the two ends. This CDR3 has 15 amino acids. From germline, CDR1 is SEHNR and CDR2 FQNEAQ (reference sequence). The DNA of the CDR3 is TGTGCCAGCAGCTTAGCGGAATGGGGGCCGAATGGCTACACCTTC. Protein: CASSLAEWGPNGYTF.

The chain uses TRBV19 and TRBJ1-5; no firm D call. This CDR3 contains 17 residues. Germline CDR1 LNHDA, CDR2 SQIVND (reference sequence). V dropped 0 bases and J dropped 0 bases, with 12 bases sitting between them. CDR3 amino acids: CASSIEARDYSNQPQHF. CDR3 DNA: TGTGCCAGTAGTATAGAGGCACGGGATTATAGCAATCAGCCCCAGCATTTT.

The genes are TRBV7-9 and TRBJ1-5; 8 bases fit TRBD1. V dropped 5 bases and J dropped 9; count of bases not matched to a gene: 9. The CDR3 extends over 14 amino acids. CDR1 is SEHNR, CDR2 FQNEAQ, per germline (reference sequence). The CDR3 nucleotides read TGTGCCAGCAGCCCCGGACAGGGCTTCTCGCCCCAGCATTTT. It yields the protein CASSPGQGFSPQHF.